The entry below describes one TCR beta chain. This clonotype showed up many times. What this receptor recognizes is not known. Base-call qualities are not available, and no considerably larger clone is one nucleotide away. This sample was taken from a study of molecular identifiers for immune sequencing clone quantification (dated by TCRdb to 2016 to 2019). With respect to the entire study: For a replicate experiment, RNA from 20,000 or 100,000 naive CD8 T cells was divided into five aliquots, of which four were sequenced. This methods study used CD8 T cells to benchmark TCR RNA copy counting and molecular-identifier clustering-based TCR repertoire sequencing (MIDCIRS). Findings and caveats that apply to the study as a whole: Even against a background of approximately 1 million naive CD8 T cells, spiked-in Jurkat TCR RNA amounting to a single cell's worth was reported to be detectable. Naive libraries contained spiked-in Jurkat TCR RNA (roughly 10 copies' worth), which is not part of the donor repertoire. Highly expanded clone sizes could be underestimated because identical TCR molecules may share a barcode. Modeling indicated about 3 TCR RNA copies recovered per cell, compared with about 10 by digital PCR, which implies a capture efficiency of around 31%. Without barcode sub-clustering, chimeric consensus sequences inflated TCR diversity; chimeras reached as high as 47%. In CMV-specific effector cells, over 99% of molecules were held by clones above 20 RNA copies, whereas under 1% of molecules were held by such clones in naive cells.

Receptor libraries were prepared by PCR. The sequencer listed for this sample is NextSeq 500. Bulk TCR libraries were generated as previously described, with the TCR primers listed in Table S5 used. Purification of total RNA was performed with the Qiagen AllPrep DNA/RNA kit. Before any analysis, reads coming from multiple sequencing runs of the same library were combined into one pool. Under the source paper's analysis protocol: Only reads with exact TCR constant sequence were kept, trimmed to 150 nt, and grouped by their 12-nt molecular barcodes. Reads inside each barcode group were sub-clustered using a 15% Levenshtein threshold, and a quality-weighted consensus sequence was constructed for each RNA molecule. Non-functional sequences were discarded, and so were lower-count sequences lying one edit away from another sequence. Based on a fit of two negative binomial distributions, barcode sub-clusters having less than 20% of the maximum read count were discarded. The public reads were quality trimmed at Q25 with fastp and then assembled into clones with MiXCR by TCRdb, keeping productive beta chains. Each CDR3 protein gets just one entry, which takes the most common genes and DNA from the rows behind it. In this record, the V and J calls reflect TCRdb's handling and not the investigators' own analysis. The sample yields about 320,000 distinct CDR3 sequences; 24% were counted once. Around 0.7% of the sample rests with the top ten.

Libraries of naive CD8 T cells were generated from roughly 20,000 to 1,000,000 sorted cells, with 10%, 30% or 50% of the purified RNA used. Naive CD8 T cells were FACS-sorted as CD8+CD4-CCR7+CD45RA+ on a BD FACSAria II into RLT Plus buffer. Detection sensitivity was tested by spiking Jurkat RNA equal to over 8 TCR copies' worth into samples containing 20,000-1,000,000 naive CD8 T cells. CD8 T cells were enriched using RosetteSep CD8+ T Cell Enrichment Cocktail and Ficoll-Paque, and the enriched cells then underwent ACK red cell lysis. The receptor was derived from a human donor in good health. Some libraries in this study had Jurkat cell RNA spiked in. The sequencing input was naive CD8+ T cells from blood, with Jurkat cell RNA spiked in. The cell subset or site label of this sample denotes: FACS-sorted CD8+CD4-CCR7+CD45RA+ naive T cells.

The CDR3 corresponds to CASSPDRMSNQPQHF. The nucleotides are TGTGCCAGCAGCCCCGACAGGATGAGCAATCAGCCCCAGCATTTT. The chain is encoded by TRBV5-4 joined to TRBJ1-5, with TRBD1 perhaps the D gene, on 6 matching bases. From cysteine to phenylalanine, the CDR3 is 15 amino acids long. The CDR3 DNA has 45 bases and is translated from base 1. V and J are truncated by 4 bases and 1 base respectively, leaving an intervening sequence of 12 bases. CDR1 and CDR2 (SGHNT, YYREEE) derive from the germline V gene (reference sequence).